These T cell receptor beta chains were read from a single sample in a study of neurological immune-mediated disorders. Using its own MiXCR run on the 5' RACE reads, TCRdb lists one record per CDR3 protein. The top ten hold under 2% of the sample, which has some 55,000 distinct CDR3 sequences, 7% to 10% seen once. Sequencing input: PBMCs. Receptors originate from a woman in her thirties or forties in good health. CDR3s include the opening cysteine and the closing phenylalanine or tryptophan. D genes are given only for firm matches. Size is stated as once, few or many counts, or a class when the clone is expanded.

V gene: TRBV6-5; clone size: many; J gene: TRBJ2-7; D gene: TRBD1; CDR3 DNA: TGTGCCAGCAGCCTATTTCCGGGACAGGGATCGTACGAGCAGTACTTC; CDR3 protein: CASSLFPGQGSYEQYF
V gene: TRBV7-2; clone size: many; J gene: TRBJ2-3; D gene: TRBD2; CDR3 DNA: TGTGCCAGCGGACTAGCGGGGACGTCAGATACGCAGTATTTT; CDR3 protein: CASGLAGTSDTQYF
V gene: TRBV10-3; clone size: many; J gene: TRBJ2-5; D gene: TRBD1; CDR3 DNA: TGTGCCCATCAGGCAGGGGGCGGGGAGACCCAGTACTTC; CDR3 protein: CAHQAGGGETQYF
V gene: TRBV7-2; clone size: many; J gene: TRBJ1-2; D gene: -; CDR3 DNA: TGTGCCAGCAGCCGACCAGAAGGAGCCTATGGCTACACCTTC; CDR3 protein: CASSRPEGAYGYTF
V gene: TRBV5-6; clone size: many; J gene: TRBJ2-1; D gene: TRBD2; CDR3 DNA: TGTGCCAGCAGCTTGGGGCCGGGACTAGCGGCCAATGAGCAGTTCTTC; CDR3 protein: CASSLGPGLAANEQFF
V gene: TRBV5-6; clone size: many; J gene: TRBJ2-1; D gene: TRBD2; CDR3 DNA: TGTGCCAGCAGCTTGTTTCTCGCGACTAGCGGTAGCTCCTACAATGAGCAGTTCTTC; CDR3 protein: CASSLFLATSGSSYNEQFF
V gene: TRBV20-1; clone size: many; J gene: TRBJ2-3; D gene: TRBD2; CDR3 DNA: TGCAGTGCGCGACTAGCGGGGGGGGTGGCCTACACAGATACGCAGTATTTT; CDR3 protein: CSARLAGGVAYTDTQYF
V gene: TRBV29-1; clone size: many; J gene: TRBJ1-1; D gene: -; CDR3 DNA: TGCAGCGTACGAAGGGGGGGGAACACTGAAGCTTTCTTT; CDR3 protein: CSVRRGGNTEAFF
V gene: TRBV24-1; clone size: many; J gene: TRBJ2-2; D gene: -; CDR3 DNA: TGTGCCACCAGCACTCCTACAGGGATTAACACCGGGGAGCTGTTTTTT; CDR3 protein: CATSTPTGINTGELFF
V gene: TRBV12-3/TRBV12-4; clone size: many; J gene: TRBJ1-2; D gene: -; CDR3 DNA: TGTGCCAGCTCCCGTAGAAGGGGTAGCTATGGCTACACCTTC; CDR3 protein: CASSRRRGSYGYTF
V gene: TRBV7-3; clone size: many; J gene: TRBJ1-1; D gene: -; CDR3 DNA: TGTGCCAGCAGCTTAACTGGGGGGCCGGGCACTGAAGCTTTCTTT; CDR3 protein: CASSLTGGPGTEAFF
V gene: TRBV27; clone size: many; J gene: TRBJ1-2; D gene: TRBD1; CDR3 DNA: TGTGCCAGCAGTTCCGGGGCAGGGGGCTCTGGCTACACCTTC; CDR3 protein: CASSSGAGGSGYTF
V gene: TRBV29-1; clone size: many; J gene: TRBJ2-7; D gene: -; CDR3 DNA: TGCAGCGTTGGAGGCCCGTACGAGCAGTACTTC; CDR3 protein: CSVGGPYEQYF
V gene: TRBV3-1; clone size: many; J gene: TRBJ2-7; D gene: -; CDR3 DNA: TGTGCCAGCAGCCCCGAGGGGGTGCTAGGGGTCGGCGACGAGCAGTACTTC; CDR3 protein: CASSPEGVLGVGDEQYF
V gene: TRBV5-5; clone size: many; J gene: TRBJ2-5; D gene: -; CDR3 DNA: TGTGCCAGCAGCTTGGATTGGACTGAGGGGGAGACCCAGTACTTC; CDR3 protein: CASSLDWTEGETQYF
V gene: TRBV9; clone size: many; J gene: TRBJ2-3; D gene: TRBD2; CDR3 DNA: TGTGCCAGCAGCCTCTACGGGACTAGCGGTGGAGATACGCAGTATTTT; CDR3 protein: CASSLYGTSGGDTQYF
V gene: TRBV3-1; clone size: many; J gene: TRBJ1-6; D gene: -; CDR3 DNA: TGTGCCAGCAGCCAAGATCCCAGGCAGCGGCATTCACCCCTCCACTTT; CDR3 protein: CASSQDPRQRHSPLHF
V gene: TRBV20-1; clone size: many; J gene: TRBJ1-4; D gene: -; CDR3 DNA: TGCAGTGCTAGAGATATCCCCAGGGGACGGAATGAAAAACTGTTTTTT; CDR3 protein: CSARDIPRGRNEKLFF
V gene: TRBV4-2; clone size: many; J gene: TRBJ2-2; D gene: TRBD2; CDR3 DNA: TGTGCCAGCAGCCAAGGCAGTGTGGGGGGGAGCACCGGGGAGCTGTTTTTT; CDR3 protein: CASSQGSVGGSTGELFF
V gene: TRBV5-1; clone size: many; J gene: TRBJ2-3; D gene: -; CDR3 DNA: TGCGCCAGCAGTCTAAGTGGATTCACAGATACGCAGTATTTT; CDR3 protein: CASSLSGFTDTQYF